This entry describes one T cell receptor (beta chain). Its antigen is unknown. Germline CDR1 SNHLY, CDR2 FYNNEI. V shed 8 bases and J shed 2 bases, with 10 bases lying between them. This CDR3 spans 13 amino acids. The data are from a study of identifying expanded T cells in peripheral blood. Study-wide results and caveats: Across healthy donors, higher total template counts meant significantly greater roughly 2-week count variance. Technical replicates showed roughly 1.2 changed clones; two weeks 15 to 20; four weeks 19.

Profiled with immunoSEQ multiplex PCR; TCRdb holds only in-frame clones, not every one. The data contain tens of thousands of clones, 70% to 90% of them seen just once; the ten biggest clones take up 4.5%. During the collection period, no donor immune events like infections were recorded. The chain uses TRBV2 and TRBJ2-1; no reliable D call. The receptor's source is a person aged 18 to 70 in good health. Sequencing used blood. Here the CDR3 reads CASLFSAYNEQFF. CDR3 bases: TGTGCCAGCTTGTTCAGCGCCTACAATGAGCAGTTCTTC.